Listed here are 32 T cell receptor beta chains from one sample, sequenced in a study of shared clonotypes between healthy human individuals. Here immunoSEQ multiplex PCR was the method, and the copy in TCRdb shows in-frame clones only, minus some. Counted here are 330,000 or so clones, 74% occurring once; the ten biggest clones make up approximately 10%. Sequencing was carried out using memory CD4+ T cells sorted from blood. Specified subset: CD45RA-negative fraction. The receptor source for this set is a man aged 25 to 40 in good health.

The CDR3 nucleotides read TGTGCCAGCAGACCATCTAGCGGGAGACCGGAAGAGACCCAGTACTTC. Its translation is CASRPSSGRPEETQYF. The genes are TRBV5-4 and TRBJ2-5; 10 bases map to TRBD2. CDR1 SGHNT and CDR2 YYREEE come from the germline V gene (reference sequence). The CDR3 consists of 16 residues. V dropped 5 bases and J dropped 3; count of bases not matched to a gene: 10.

The chain is built from TRBV28 and TRBJ2-7; 9 bases align to TRBD1. Germline V lookup: CDR1 MDHEN, CDR2 SYDVKM. Trimming removed 6 bases from V and 6 bases from J; junction bases left unmatched: 9. The CDR3 spans 14 residues. The CDR3 nucleotides are TGTGCCAGCAGCCTAGCCGGGACAGGGACCGAGCAGTACTTC. Its protein is CASSLAGTGTEQYF.

The chain couples TRBV7-6 to TRBJ1-5, with D possibly matching TRBD1 (5 bases). The CDR3 has 16 amino acids. Trimming took 1 base from V and 1 from J, leaving 11 bases between them. The germline V gene encodes CDR1 SGHVS and CDR2 FNYEAQ. CDR3 DNA sequence: TGTGCCAGCAGCTTAGTCGCAGGGTTGAGCAATCAGCCCCAGCATTTT. This translates into CASSLVAGLSNQPQHF.

The rearrangement links TRBV18 to TRBJ2-1, with D perhaps being TRBD1 or TRBD2 (5 bases each). The length of the CDR3 is 15 residues. CDR1 KGHSH and CDR2 LQKENI come from the germline V gene. The V end lost 8 bases, the J end lost 1 base, and 15 bases lay between the germline ends. This CDR3 is CASTTGLASYNEQFF. DNA for the CDR3: TGTGCCAGCACTACGGGGCTAGCATCCTACAATGAGCAGTTCTTC.

CDR3 bases: TGTGCCAGCAGCGCCGACACAGGGGCCGAGCAGTACTTC. This codes for CASSADTGAEQYF. This chain uses TRBV7-2 with TRBJ2-7; 7 bases are a match to TRBD1. The V segment lost 5 bases and the J segment 6 bases; nucleotides outside the gene matches: 7. CDR1 is SGHTA, CDR2 FQGNSA, per germline. The CDR3 loop spans 13 amino acids.

This chain joins TRBV6-4 and TRBJ2-3, with 8 bases fitting TRBD2. The CDR3 runs 14 residues. Unmatched junction bases numbered 1, after V lost 3 bases and J lost 2 bases. Germline values: CDR1 MRHNA, CDR2 SNTAGT. The CDR3 spells CASSEAGDTDTQYF. CDR3 bases: TGTGCCAGCAGTGAAGCGGGAGACACAGATACGCAGTATTTT.

Points on this clone: This sample also contains other DNA sequences that code for the same CDR3. This chain uses TRBV27 with TRBJ1-1; 9 bases fit TRBD1. The CDR3 is made up of 15 amino acids. Germline values: CDR1 MNHEY, CDR2 SMNVEV (reference sequence). After removal of 2 bases from V and 1 base from J, the junction contained 2 bases not matched to a gene. The CDR3 DNA reads as TGTGCCAGCAGTTTAGCGGGACAGGGGAACACTGAAGCTTTCTTT. This encodes CASSLAGQGNTEAFF.

The chain combines TRBV6-1 with TRBJ2-3; D unresolved. V lost 5 bases, J lost 1 base, and 13 bases lay in between. The germline CDR1 and CDR2 sequences are MNHNS and SASEGT. The CDR3 loop spans 15 amino acids. CDR3 DNA: TGTGCCAGCAGTTTCCCTACCATAGGCACAGATACGCAGTATTTT. Residues: CASSFPTIGTDTQYF.

The rearrangement links TRBV27 to TRBJ2-7; the D gene is possibly TRBD2 (7 bases). Germline CDR1 and CDR2: MNHEY and SMNVEV (reference sequence). V lost 2 bases and J lost 0, with 11 bases in between. This CDR3 has 15 residues. The CDR3 DNA sequence: TGTGCCAGCAGTTTAGGCCGGGGGGCCTCCTACGAGCAGTACTTC. Protein sequence: CASSLGRGASYEQYF.

The chain recombines TRBV5-6 with TRBJ1-1, with D perhaps TRBD1 (6 bases). The CDR3 covers 15 residues. Germline V CDR1 and CDR2: SGHDT, YYEEEE. Trimming shortened V by 1 base and J by 0 bases, and 10 bases separated the two germline ends. Here the CDR3 reads CASSLLGAMNTEAFF. The DNA for the CDR3 is TGTGCCAGCAGCTTGTTGGGGGCTATGAACACTGAAGCTTTCTTT. Full variable domain (missing parts from reference TRBV5-6 and TRBJ1-1): DAGVTQSPTHLIKTRGQQVTLRCSPKSGHDTVSWYQQALGQGPQFIFQYYEEEERQRGNFPDRFSGHQFPNYSSELNVNALLLGDSALYLCASSLLGAMNTEAFFGQGTRLTVV.

This chain links TRBV5-5 with TRBJ2-3, with D tentatively TRBD2 (5 bases). The V and J ends lost 3 bases and 5 bases respectively, with 16 bases between them. Germline lookup yields CDR1 SGHKS and CDR2 YYEKEE (reference sequence). CDR3 length: 15 amino acids. The CDR3 coding sequence is TGTGCCAGCAGCTCCATTCCTTCGAGGGAAGATACGCAGTATTTT. Its protein is CASSSIPSREDTQYF.

The J gene is TRBJ1-2, the V gene TRBV18; 8 bases are shared with TRBD1. This CDR3 comprises 15 residues. The junction had 10 bases not matched to a gene; V was cut back by 6 bases and J by 4 bases. Germline V gene lookup returns CDR1 KGHSH and CDR2 LQKENI. The CDR3 reads CASSRERTGSYGYTF. Here the CDR3 DNA reads TGTGCCAGCTCTCGCGAACGGACAGGGAGCTATGGCTACACCTTC.

The J gene is TRBJ1-1, the V gene TRBV28; unclear D gene. V was pared by 6 bases and J by 1 base, with 15 bases between. CDR3 size: 15 residues. Germline lookup yields CDR1 MDHEN and CDR2 SYDVKM. The CDR3 sequence is CASSLGDSPNTEAFF. CDR3 sequence (DNA): TGTGCCAGCAGCCTAGGTGACTCACCGAACACTGAAGCTTTCTTT.

This chain joins TRBV4-3 and TRBJ2-2, with 8 bases that match TRBD1. The CDR3 sequence is 16 residues long. Trimming took 3 bases from V and 1 from J; bases not matched to a gene: 4. Germline-derived CDR1 and CDR2 are LGHNA and YSLEER. The CDR3 loop is CASSHDGQGNTGELFF. CDR3 sequence (DNA): TGCGCCAGCAGCCACGACGGACAGGGGAACACCGGGGAGCTGTTTTTT.

The CDR3 loop is CASQFYNEQFF. The CDR3 region has the DNA TGTGCCAGCCAATTCTACAATGAGCAGTTCTTC. The chain employs TRBV6-5 and TRBJ2-1; D call uncertain. The germline V and J ends were trimmed by 8 bases and 3 bases, with 5 bases remaining between them. CDR3 length: 11 residues. Germline V gene sequence: CDR1 MNHEY, CDR2 SVGAGI.

The chain uses TRBV28 and TRBJ1-5; D is perhaps TRBD1 (6 bases). CDR3 length: 13 residues. The V gene lost 3 bases and the J gene lost 8 bases, with 11 bases spanning the gap. Germline V gene sequence: CDR1 MDHEN, CDR2 SYDVKM. The CDR3 sequence: CASSLPTGKPQHF. The CDR3 coding sequence is TGTGCCAGCAGTTTGCCTACAGGGAAGCCCCAGCATTTT.

V usage is TRBV28 and J usage is TRBJ2-3; 10 bases agree with TRBD2. CDR1 is MDHEN, CDR2 SYDVKM, per germline. After removal of 8 bases from V and 7 bases from J, the junction contained 15 bases not matched to a gene. CDR3 length: 16 residues. CDR3 loop: CASHPEEAGGINTQYF. CDR3 bases: TGTGCCAGCCACCCCGAGGAAGCGGGAGGGATTAATACGCAGTATTTT.

The chain employs TRBV20-1 and TRBJ2-1; no reliable D call. CDR3 length: 11 residues. Germline lookup yields CDR1 DFQATT and CDR2 SNEGSKA (reference sequence). Trimming left V 4 bases short and J 6 bases short, with 7 bases between. The CDR3 protein is CSATGFNEQFF. The CDR3 DNA reads as TGCAGTGCTACCGGGTTCAATGAGCAGTTCTTC.

The genes are TRBV5-1 and TRBJ1-1; 7 bases line up with TRBD1. Per the germline V gene, CDR1 is SGHRS and CDR2 is YFSETQ. The CDR3 extends over 15 amino acids. J lost 5 bases, V lost 3 bases, and 10 bases had no gene match. The CDR3 here is CASSYDRAYLTEAFF. The CDR3 DNA reads TGCGCCAGCAGCTACGACAGGGCCTATTTGACTGAAGCTTTCTTT.

The chain is built from TRBV15 and TRBJ1-5; weak D call: TRBD1 (5 bases). This CDR3 has 14 residues. Trimming pared 0 bases from V and 5 bases from J, leaving 8 bases between. The germline V gene has CDR1 LNHNV and CDR2 YYDKDF (reference sequence). CDR3 sequence: CATSREGGDQPQHF. The CDR3 bases are TGTGCCACCAGCAGAGAGGGAGGGGATCAGCCCCAGCATTTT.

The chain recombines TRBV25-1 with TRBJ1-1; D is undetermined. V lost 1 base and J lost 1, with 7 bases in between. Germline V gene data show CDR1 as MGHDK and CDR2 as SYGVNS. The CDR3 has 14 residues. The CDR3 DNA is TGTGCCAGCAGTGAATTGAGGGCGAACACTGAAGCTTTCTTT. It encodes CASSELRANTEAFF.

The chain has TRBV30 and TRBJ1-4, with 8 bases aligning to TRBD1. Germline CDR1 and CDR2: GTSNPN and SVGIG (reference sequence). V shed 3 bases and J 6 bases; nucleotides not matched to a gene: 3. This CDR3 contains 13 residues. CDR3 DNA sequence: TGTGCCTGGAGGGACAGGGCCTATGAAAAACTGTTTTTT. This translates into CAWRDRAYEKLFF.

The V gene is TRBV29-1, the J gene TRBJ2-7, with 9 bases matching TRBD1. CDR1 SQVTM and CDR2 ANQGSEA come from the germline V gene. This CDR3 has 13 amino acids. J gave up 6 bases and V 3 bases, and 6 bases lay outside the gene matches. The CDR3 spells CSVEGQGGGEQYF. The CDR3 coding sequence is TGCAGCGTTGAGGGACAGGGTGGAGGCGAGCAGTACTTC.

This chain connects TRBV25-1 to TRBJ2-1; 11 nucleotides line up with TRBD2. Germline V gene sequence: CDR1 MGHDK, CDR2 SYGVNS. The junction had 9 bases not matched to a gene; V was cut back by 6 bases and J by 5 bases. The CDR3 has 16 amino acids. The CDR3: CASSGIAGGFNNEQFF. CDR3 coding DNA: TGTGCCAGCAGCGGGATAGCGGGAGGGTTTAACAATGAGCAGTTCTTC.

CDR3 sequence: CAWGGQSYEQYF. Written as DNA, the CDR3 is TGTGCCTGGGGTGGGCAGTCCTACGAGCAGTACTTC. This chain uses TRBV30 with TRBJ2-7, with D unresolved. The CDR3 is 12 amino acids. Germline-derived CDR1 and CDR2 are GTSNPN and SVGIG (reference sequence). The V and J ends lost 5 bases and 1 base respectively, with 9 bases between them.

The sample holds a few counts of this clone. The V and J genes are TRBV7-6 and TRBJ2-3, with a possible D match to TRBD2 (6 bases). The CDR3 length is 12 residues. The germline CDR1 and CDR2 sequences are SGHVS and FNYEAQ. Deletions cut 5 bases from V and 5 bases from J, with 8 bases between. Here the CDR3 reads CASSRRGDTQYF. The DNA for the CDR3 is TGTGCCAGCAGCAGGAGGGGAGATACGCAGTATTTT. Variable domain in full (rest from reference TRBV7-6 and TRBJ2-3): GAGVSQSPRYKVTKRGQDVALRCDPISGHVSLYWYRQALGQGPEFLTYFNYEAQQDKSGLPNDRFSAERPEGSISTLTIQRTEQRDSAMYRCASSRRGDTQYFGPGTRLTVL.

As concerns this clone: Other DNA sequences in this sample translate to the same CDR3. This chain connects TRBV29-1 to TRBJ2-5, with a possible D match to TRBD1 (5 bases). The V end lost 2 bases, the J end lost 4 bases, and 11 bases lay between the germline ends. The CDR3 has 13 amino acids. The germline CDR1 and CDR2 sequences are SQVTM and ANQGSEA. In DNA, the CDR3 is TGCAGCGTTGAAAAGGTCCAGGGAGAGACCCAGTACTTC. This gives the protein CSVEKVQGETQYF.

The rearrangement uses TRBV6-5 and TRBJ2-7, with a possible D match to TRBD1 (5 bases). CDR1 and CDR2 from the germline V gene are MNHEY and SVGAGI. The CDR3 contains 13 residues. Trimming cost V 2 bases and J 3 bases, with 8 bases left between them. The CDR3 sequence is CASSYDRNYEQYF. The DNA of the CDR3 is TGTGCCAGCAGTTACGACAGAAACTACGAGCAGTACTTC.

V usage is TRBV5-1 and J usage is TRBJ2-1, with 14 bases that match TRBD2. The CDR3 consists of 15 residues. Germline CDR1 and CDR2: SGHRS and YFSETQ. Unmatched junction bases numbered 6, after V lost 5 bases and J lost 8 bases. The CDR3 reads CASRPGTSGSYEQFF. The CDR3, as DNA: TGCGCCAGCAGACCCGGGACTAGCGGGAGTTATGAGCAGTTCTTC. Full variable domain (remainder filled in from reference TRBV5-1 and TRBJ2-1): KAGVTQTPRYLIKTRGQQVTLSCSPISGHRSVSWYQQTPGQGLQFLFEYFSETQRNKGNFPGRFSGRQFSNSRSEMNVSTLELGDSALYLCASRPGTSGSYEQFFGPGTRLTVL.

The chain joins TRBV7-9 to TRBJ2-7; 9 nucleotides line up with TRBD1. The ends lost 3 bases at V and 1 base at J; junction bases unmatched: 4. The germline gives CDR1 SEHNR, CDR2 FQNEAQ (reference sequence). CDR3 size: 15 residues. The CDR3 nucleotides read TGTGCCAGCAGCTTTCCAGGACAGGGGTCCTACGAGCAGTACTTC. Protein product: CASSFPGQGSYEQYF. The variable domain in full, with the rest retrieved from reference TRBV7-9 and TRBJ2-7, is DTGVSQNPRHKITKRGQNVTFRCDPISEHNRLYWYRQTLGQGPEFLTYFQNEAQLEKSRLLSDRFSAERPKGSFSTLEIQRTEQGDSAMYLCASSFPGQGSYEQYFGPGTRLTVT.

This chain connects TRBV6-1 to TRBJ2-7; a weak D match, TRBD1 (6 bases). Germline V gene lookup returns CDR1 MNHNS and CDR2 SASEGT. The V and J ends lost 10 bases and 1 base respectively, with 11 bases between them. The CDR3 consists of 12 residues. The CDR3 protein is CATYRVSYEQYF. The CDR3 region has the DNA TGTGCCACGTACAGGGTTTCCTACGAGCAGTACTTC.

V is TRBV5-6 and J is TRBJ2-2; 8 bases agree with TRBD2. The CDR3 extends over 16 amino acids. Germline V gene data show CDR1 as SGHDT and CDR2 as YYEEEE. After removal of 3 bases from V and 2 bases from J, the junction contained 6 bases not matched to a gene. The CDR3 bases are TGTGCCAGCAGCTCGGGGGCGGGAGGAAACACCGGGGAGCTGTTTTTT. Amino acids: CASSSGAGGNTGELFF.